This passage covers 20 T cell receptor beta chains from one sample sequenced in a study of human T cells and chemical hapten exposure. TCRdb analysed the RACE reads with MiXCR anew, one entry per CDR3 protein. The sample consists of 270,000 or so distinct CDR3 sequences, roughly 7.7% of them appearing once. Time point of the sample: pre-sensitization, week 0. As to treatment: therapeutic diphenylcyclopropenone sensitization with weekly scalp DPC. This specimen consisted of whole blood, obtained in connection with sensitization to the hapten diphenylcyclopropenone (DPC). All receptors come from a man in his late teens or twenties with alopecia areata. Some clones in this sample may be carry-over from other donors' samples.

This clonotype has a handful of counts. The chain recombines TRBV7-9 with TRBJ2-4, with 7 positions matching TRBD1. Germline CDR1 reads SEHNR; CDR2 reads FQNEAQ (reference sequence). CDR3 length equals 14 residues. V gave up 1 base and J gave up 9 bases; unmatched junction bases: 6. The CDR3 DNA follows: TGTGCCAGCAGCTTAGGACAGGGCTCTCGCATTCAGTACTTC. It is translated as CASSLGQGSRIQYF.

This clonotype has ten or more counts. V and J are TRBV7-3 and TRBJ2-1, with TRBD2 identical over 7 bases. Germline lookup yields CDR1 SGHTA and CDR2 FQGTGA. J was trimmed by 3 bases and V by 2 bases; bases with no gene match: 4. The CDR3 is 15 amino acids. The CDR3 DNA reads TGTGCCAGCAGCTTAGGGCGGGGGTTCTACAATGAGCAGTTCTTC. Protein: CASSLGRGFYNEQFF.

This clonotype showed up just a few times. This rearrangement joins TRBV10-3 to TRBJ2-7, with D possibly TRBD1 on 6 matching bases. The CDR3 sequence is 15 residues long. V lost 0 bases, J lost 2 bases, and 11 bases lay in between. Germline lookup yields CDR1 ENHRY and CDR2 SYGVKD. CDR3 protein: CAISESSRDTYEQYF. CDR3 nucleotide sequence: TGTGCCATCAGTGAGTCAAGCCGGGACACCTACGAGCAGTACTTC.

CDR3 DNA: TGCAGCGGCCAGCAGGGGCAGGGCAATGAGCAGTTCTTC. This gives the protein CSGQQGQGNEQFF. The rearrangement joins TRBV29-1 to TRBJ2-1, with D perhaps TRBD1 (6 bases). The CDR3 is made up of 13 amino acids. Trimming took 7 bases from V and 6 from J, leaving 16 bases between them. The germline V gene encodes CDR1 SQVTM and CDR2 ANQGSEA.

The CDR3 here is CSVGGDTFNEKLFF. The CDR3 DNA follows: TGCAGCGTGGGGGGTGATACCTTTAATGAAAAACTGTTTTTT. The chain uses TRBV29-1 and TRBJ1-4; a possible D gene is TRBD1 (5 bases). This CDR3 comprises 14 residues. The V and J ends lost 6 bases and 4 bases respectively, with 15 bases between them. CDR1 is SQVTM, CDR2 ANQGSEA, per germline. Together with reference TRBV29-1 and TRBJ1-4, the CDR3 gives the full variable domain: SAVISQKPSRDICQRGTSLTIQCQVDSQVTMMFWYRQQPGQSLTLIATANQGSEATYESGFVIDKFPISRPNLTFSTLTVSNMSPEDSSIYLCSVGGDTFNEKLFFGSGTQLSVL.

This clonotype was recorded many times. The gene calls are TRBV12-3 or TRBV12-4 and TRBJ1-2; 9 bases agree with TRBD1. The CDR3 is 14 residues long. With V trimmed by 4 bases and J by 5 bases, 5 bases remained unmatched. For the CDR3, the DNA is TGTGCCAGCAGTTCCACAGGGGGCCGTTATGGCTACACCTTC. Its translation: CASSSTGGRYGYTF.

The rearrangement links TRBV28 to TRBJ1-6; D gene uncertain. Per germline, CDR1 MDHEN and CDR2 SYDVKM. The CDR3 extends over 13 amino acids. Trimming cost V 3 bases and J 14 bases, with 14 bases left between them. In DNA, the CDR3 is TGTGCCAGCAGTTTGGCGGAGTATTCGGCCCTCCACTTT. Encoded protein: CASSLAEYSALHF.

This sequence joins TRBV12-3 or TRBV12-4 and TRBJ2-3, with TRBD1 identical over 8 bases. The ends lost 7 bases at V and 5 bases at J; junction bases unmatched: 8. This CDR3 contains 14 residues. CDR3 sequence reads: CASTRQGNGDTQYF. CDR3 nucleotides: TGTGCCAGCACTAGACAGGGGAACGGAGATACGCAGTATTTT.

The chain employs TRBV29-1 and TRBJ2-1, with TRBD2 matching 11 bases. The CDR3 is made up of 14 amino acids. With 5 bases clipped from V and 9 bases from J, the junction kept 9 bases outside the gene matches. CDR1 and CDR2 from the germline V gene are SQVTM and ANQGSEA. The CDR3 loop reads CSVTRTSGGVEQFF. CDR3 DNA: TGCAGCGTTACCCGAACTAGCGGGGGCGTTGAGCAGTTCTTC.

The V and J genes are TRBV7-3 and TRBJ1-1; 8 bases map to TRBD1. Looked up from germline, CDR1 is SGHTA and CDR2 is FQGTGA. J lost 1 base, V lost 3 bases, and 4 bases had no gene match. The CDR3 runs 15 residues. CDR3 sequence: CASSFETGENTEAFF. The CDR3 DNA reads as TGTGCCAGCAGCTTCGAGACAGGGGAGAACACTGAAGCTTTCTTT. Full variable domain (rest looked up from reference TRBV7-3 and TRBJ1-1): GAGVSQTPSNKVTEKGKYVELRCDPISGHTALYWYRQSLGQGPEFLIYFQGTGAADDSGLPNDRFFAVRPEGSVSTLKIQRTERGDSAVYLCASSFETGENTEAFFGQGTRLTVV.

This clonotype was found many times. J is TRBJ1-2 and V is TRBV29-1; TRBD1 agrees at 8 bases. CDR1 is SQVTM and CDR2 is ANQGSEA in the germline V gene. Trimming at V came to 7 bases and at J to 12 bases, leaving 13 bases not matched to a gene. The CDR3 has 12 residues. The CDR3 bases are TGCAGCGGAACCGGGACAGGAGATCCCAACACCTTC. Protein product: CSGTGTGDPNTF.

The chain uses TRBV9 and TRBJ2-5; 8 bases agree with TRBD2. Germline V gene lookup returns CDR1 SGDLS and CDR2 YYNGEE. After removal of 0 bases from V and 0 bases from J, the junction contained 4 bases not matched to a gene. CDR3 size: 16 residues. The CDR3 reads CASSVDGSGNQETQYF. CDR3 bases: TGTGCCAGCAGCGTAGATGGTAGCGGGAACCAAGAGACCCAGTACTTC.

A few counts support this clonotype. The V call is TRBV4-3, the J call TRBJ2-3; no reliable D call. The CDR3 length is 17 residues. The germline V and J ends were trimmed by 4 bases and 2 bases, with 19 bases remaining between them. The germline gives CDR1 LGHNA, CDR2 YSLEER. The CDR3 region has the DNA TGCGCCAGCAGCCGCTCGCGGCGGAAATTCGCCACAGATACGCAGTATTTT. Its protein is CASSRSRRKFATDTQYF.

CDR3 sequence: CASSPPGAPLHF. The CDR3 nucleotides read TGTGCCAGCAGCCCCCCCGGAGCACCCCTCCACTTT. The V and J genes are TRBV7-6 and TRBJ1-6; no reliable D call. The germline V gene has CDR1 SGHVS and CDR2 FNYEAQ. The CDR3 contains 12 residues. The germline V and J ends were trimmed by 5 bases and 11 bases, with 10 bases remaining between them.

This clonotype has a handful of counts. The gene calls are TRBV12-3 or TRBV12-4 and TRBJ1-1; D is ambiguous. The CDR3 consists of 13 residues. V lost 3 bases and J lost 2, with 7 bases in between. DNA for the CDR3: TGTGCCAGCAGTTTGTCCAGTAACACTGAAGCTTTCTTT. Protein sequence: CASSLSSNTEAFF.

The chain joins TRBV6-2 or TRBV6-3 to TRBJ2-5; D is possibly TRBD1 or TRBD2 (5 bases each). V dropped 10 bases and J dropped 4 bases, with 16 bases sitting between them. Germline V lookup: CDR1 MNHEY, CDR2 SVGEGT. The CDR3 loop spans 13 amino acids. The CDR3 nucleotides read TGTGCCACAACTGGGGGTGATGCAGAGACCCAGTACTTC. Encoded protein: CATTGGDAETQYF.

V and J are TRBV20-1 and TRBJ2-1; TRBD1 aligns across 9 bases. The CDR3 extends over 14 amino acids. V dropped 6 bases and J dropped 8; count of bases not matched to a gene: 11. CDR1 and CDR2 from the germline V gene are DFQATT and SNEGSKA (reference sequence). CDR3 in amino acids: CSARTPDRGDEQFF. The DNA for the CDR3 is TGCAGTGCCCGAACCCCGGACAGGGGAGATGAGCAGTTCTTC.

Of note for this clonotype: This may come from a read error, since a much larger clone is one base off. The V gene is TRBV6-1, the J gene TRBJ1-5; TRBD1 aligns across 9 bases. Per the germline V gene, CDR1 is MNHNS and CDR2 is SASEGT. V shed 8 bases and J 4 bases; nucleotides not matched to a gene: 12. CDR3 length: 16 residues. For the CDR3, the DNA is TGTGCCAGCGGGGGATTGGACAGGGGCCGAAATCAGCCCCAGCATTTT. Translation: CASGGLDRGRNQPQHF.

This clonotype was detected only a few times. The chain employs TRBV12-3 or TRBV12-4 and TRBJ2-4, with a weak D call TRBD1 (5 bases). Between the trimmed V and J ends, which lost 6 bases and 0 bases, there was a span of 12 bases. The CDR3 loop spans 15 amino acids. The DNA for the CDR3 is TGTGCCAGCAGGCAGGGTGGGATAGCCAAAAACATTCAGTACTTC. Protein sequence: CASRQGGIAKNIQYF.

A few counts support this clonotype. As DNA, the CDR3 is TGTGCCAGCTCACCACCGGAGCCGGTCTATGGCTACACCTTC. This encodes CASSPPEPVYGYTF. The chain couples TRBV18 to TRBJ1-2; D call uncertain. Germline V gene sequence: CDR1 KGHSH, CDR2 LQKENI. Trimming cost V 0 bases and J 4 bases, with 9 bases left between them. The CDR3 sequence is 14 residues long. Full variable domain (missing parts from reference TRBV18 and TRBJ1-2): NAGVMQNPRHLVRRRGQEARLRCSPMKGHSHVYWYRQLPEEGLKFMVYLQKENIIDESGMPKERFSAEFPKEGPSILRIQQVVRGDSAAYFCASSPPEPVYGYTFGSGTRLTVV.